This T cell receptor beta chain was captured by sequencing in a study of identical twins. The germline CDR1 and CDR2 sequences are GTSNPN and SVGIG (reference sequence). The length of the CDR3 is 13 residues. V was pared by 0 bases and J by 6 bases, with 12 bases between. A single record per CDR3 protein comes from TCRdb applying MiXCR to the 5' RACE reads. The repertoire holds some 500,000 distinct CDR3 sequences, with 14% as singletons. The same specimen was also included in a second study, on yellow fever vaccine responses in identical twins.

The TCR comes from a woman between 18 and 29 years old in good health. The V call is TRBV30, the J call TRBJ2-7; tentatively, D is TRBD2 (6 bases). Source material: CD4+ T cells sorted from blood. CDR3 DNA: TGTGCCTGGAGTGTACTTTTGGGGGGCGAGCAGTACTTC. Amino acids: CAWSVLLGGEQYF. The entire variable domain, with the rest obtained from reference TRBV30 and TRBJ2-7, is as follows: SQTIHQWPATLVQPVGSPLSLECTVEGTSNPNLYWYRQAAGRGLQLLFYSVGIGQISSEVPQNLSASRPQDRQFILSSKKLLLSDSGFYLCAWSVLLGGEQYFGPGTRLTVT.